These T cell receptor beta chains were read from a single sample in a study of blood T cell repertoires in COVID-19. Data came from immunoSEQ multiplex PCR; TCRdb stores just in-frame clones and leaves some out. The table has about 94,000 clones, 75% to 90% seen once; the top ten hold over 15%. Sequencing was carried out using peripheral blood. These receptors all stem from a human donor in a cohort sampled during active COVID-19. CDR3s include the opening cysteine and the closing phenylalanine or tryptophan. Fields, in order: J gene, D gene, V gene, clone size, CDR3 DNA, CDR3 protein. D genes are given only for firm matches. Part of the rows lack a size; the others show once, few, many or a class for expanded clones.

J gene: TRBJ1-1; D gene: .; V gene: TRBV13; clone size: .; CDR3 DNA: TGTGCCAGCAGCTTAGGCGCGGGAATAAGTAGGGAAGCTTTCTTT; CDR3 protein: CASSLGAGISREAFF
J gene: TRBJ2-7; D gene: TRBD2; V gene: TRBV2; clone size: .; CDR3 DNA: TGTGCCAGCAGTTTATCCGGGACTAGCGCCTACGAGCAGTACTTC; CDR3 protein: CASSLSGTSAYEQYF
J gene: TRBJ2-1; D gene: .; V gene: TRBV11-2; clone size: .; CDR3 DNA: TGTGCCAGCAGCTTAGTTGCGAATGAGCAGTTCTTC; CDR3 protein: CASSLVANEQFF
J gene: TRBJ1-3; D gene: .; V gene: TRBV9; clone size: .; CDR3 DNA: TGTGCCAGCAGCCGTAGTATGGAGGGGGGGCTCCCCGGAAACACCATATATTTT; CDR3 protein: CASSRSMEGGLPGNTIYF
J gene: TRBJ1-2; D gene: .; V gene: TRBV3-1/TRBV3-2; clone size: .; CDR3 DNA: TGTGCCAGCAGCCCTGGACACGGAGACGGCTATGGCTACACCTTC; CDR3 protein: CASSPGHGDGYGYTF
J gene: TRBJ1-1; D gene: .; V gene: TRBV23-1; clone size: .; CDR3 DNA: TGCGCCAGCAATTTTACAGGGAATGGTTCGAACACTGAAGCTTTCTTT; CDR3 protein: CASNFTGNGSNTEAFF
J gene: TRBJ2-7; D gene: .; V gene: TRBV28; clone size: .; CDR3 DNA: TGTGCCAGCAGTTCCCCGGGGGAGCAGTACTTC; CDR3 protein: CASSSPGEQYF
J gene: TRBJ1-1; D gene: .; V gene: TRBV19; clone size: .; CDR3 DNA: TGTGCCAGCCGTAACGGTTGGAACACTGAAGCTTTCTTT; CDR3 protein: CASRNGWNTEAFF
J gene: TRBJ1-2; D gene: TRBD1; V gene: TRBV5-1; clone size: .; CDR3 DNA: TGCGCCAGCAGCTCCTGGACAGGGGAGGCTGGCTACACCTTC; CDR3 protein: CASSSWTGEAGYTF
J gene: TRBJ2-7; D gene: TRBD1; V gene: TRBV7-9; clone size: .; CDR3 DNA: TGTGCCAGCAGCCCGTCTTTACAGGGGCCGGTAACCTACGAGCAGTACTTC; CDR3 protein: CASSPSLQGPVTYEQYF
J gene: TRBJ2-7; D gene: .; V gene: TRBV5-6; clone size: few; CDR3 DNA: TGTGCCAGCAGCAGACCCTACAGAGGGGAGCAGTACTTC; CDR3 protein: CASSRPYRGEQYF
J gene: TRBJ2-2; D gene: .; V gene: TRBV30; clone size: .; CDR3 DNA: TGTGCCTGGCGGGAGTATAACACCGGGGAGCTGTTTTTT; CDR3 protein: CAWREYNTGELFF
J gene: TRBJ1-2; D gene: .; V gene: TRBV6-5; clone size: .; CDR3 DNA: TGTGCCAGCGCGATCCGACCGGGGATATATGGCTACACCTTC; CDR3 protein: CASAIRPGIYGYTF
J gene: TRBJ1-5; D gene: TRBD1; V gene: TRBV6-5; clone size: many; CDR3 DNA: TGTGCCAGCACCTGGACAGGGCCTAATCAGCCCCAGCATTTT; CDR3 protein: CASTWTGPNQPQHF
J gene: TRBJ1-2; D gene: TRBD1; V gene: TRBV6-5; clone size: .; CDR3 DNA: TGTGCCAGCACCGTACTACAGGGGGCAGTTGGCTACACCTTC; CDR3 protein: CASTVLQGAVGYTF
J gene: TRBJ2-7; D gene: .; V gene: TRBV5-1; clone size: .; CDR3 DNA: TGCGCCAGCAGCCCGAGGGTTTCCTACGAGCAGTACTTC; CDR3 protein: CASSPRVSYEQYF